Here is one T cell receptor beta chain with its context. Antigen specificity is unknown. TCRdb's copy holds only in-frame clones and misses some; the assay was immunoSEQ multiplex PCR. The sample holds under 45,000 clones, approximately 84% seen once. These data belong to a study of a mutant IDH1 vaccine in newly diagnosed glioma. Overall study context: Vaccination started 4-6 weeks after radiotherapy alone, or with temozolomide cycles.

Time point indicated: week 23, last vaccination. Doses comprised 300 ug of mutant IDH1 20-mer peptide each, plus topical imiquimod. Each of the donors came in with new WHO grade 3 or 4 astrocytomas that were IDH1-mutant and ATRX-lost. Trimming left V 3 bases short and J 7 bases short, with 14 bases between. The germline CDR1 and CDR2 sequences are SGHRS and YFSETQ. This CDR3 spans 14 amino acids. Study-level points and caveats: The occurrence of vaccine-induced immune responses was seen in 90% to 95% of patients.

Sequenced here: PBMCs, sampled from a glioma patient whose treatment included an IDH1 peptide vaccine. The rearrangement links TRBV5-1 to TRBJ2-1; D gene uncertain. This receptor was identified in a woman aged 18-29 years with glioma. Some clones in this sample may be carry-over from other donors' samples. The CDR3 coding sequence is TGCGCCAGCAGCTATGGCCTAGAGAGGAATGAGCAGTTCTTC. Encoded protein: CASSYGLERNEQFF.